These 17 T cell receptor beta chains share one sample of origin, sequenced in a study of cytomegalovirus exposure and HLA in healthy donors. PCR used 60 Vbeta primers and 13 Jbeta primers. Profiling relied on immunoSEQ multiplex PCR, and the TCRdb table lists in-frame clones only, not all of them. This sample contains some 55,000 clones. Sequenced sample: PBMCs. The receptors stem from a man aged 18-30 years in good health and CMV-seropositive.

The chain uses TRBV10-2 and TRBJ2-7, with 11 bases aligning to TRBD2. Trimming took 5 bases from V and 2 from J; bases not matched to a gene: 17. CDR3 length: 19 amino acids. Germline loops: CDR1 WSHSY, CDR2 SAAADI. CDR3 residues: CASSSQWTSGYSQAYEQYF. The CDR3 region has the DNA TGCGCCAGCAGTTCCCAGTGGACTAGCGGGTATTCTCAAGCCTACGAGCAGTACTTC.

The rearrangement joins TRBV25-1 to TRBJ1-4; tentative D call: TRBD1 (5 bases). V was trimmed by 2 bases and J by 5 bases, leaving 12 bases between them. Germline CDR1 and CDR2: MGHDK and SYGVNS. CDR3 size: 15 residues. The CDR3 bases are TGTGCCAGCAGTGAACAAGGGGATCCAAATGAAAAACTGTTTTTT. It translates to CASSEQGDPNEKLFF.

CDR3 nucleotides: TGTGCCAGCACCGGACAGGGAGGCGGGGAGCTGTTTTTT. It specifies CASTGQGGGELFF. The V call is TRBV6-1, the J call TRBJ2-2; 8 bases align to TRBD1. V trimming: 7 bases; J trimming: 7 bases; junction bases outside the gene matches: 5. This CDR3 contains 13 residues. Looked up from germline, CDR1 is MNHNS and CDR2 is SASEGT.

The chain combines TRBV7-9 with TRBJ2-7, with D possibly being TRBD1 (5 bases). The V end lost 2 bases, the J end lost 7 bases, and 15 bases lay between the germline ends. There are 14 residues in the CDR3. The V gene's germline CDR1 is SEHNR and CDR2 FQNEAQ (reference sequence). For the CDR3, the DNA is TGTGCCAGCAGCTTACCGGGCTTAAGGGGAGAGCAGTACTTC. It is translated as CASSLPGLRGEQYF.

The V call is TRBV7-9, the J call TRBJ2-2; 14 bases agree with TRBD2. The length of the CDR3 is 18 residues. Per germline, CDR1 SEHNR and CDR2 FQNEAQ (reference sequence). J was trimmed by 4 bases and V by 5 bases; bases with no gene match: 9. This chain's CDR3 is CASSPPGGLAGVTGELFF. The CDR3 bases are TGTGCCAGCAGCCCCCCTGGGGGACTAGCGGGAGTCACCGGGGAGCTGTTTTTT.

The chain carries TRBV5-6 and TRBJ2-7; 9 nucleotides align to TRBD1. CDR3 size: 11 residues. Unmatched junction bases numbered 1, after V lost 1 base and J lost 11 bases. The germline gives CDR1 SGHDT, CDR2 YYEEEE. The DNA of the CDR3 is TGTGCCAGCAGCTTGCGGGACAGGGAGTACTTC. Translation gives CASSLRDREYF.

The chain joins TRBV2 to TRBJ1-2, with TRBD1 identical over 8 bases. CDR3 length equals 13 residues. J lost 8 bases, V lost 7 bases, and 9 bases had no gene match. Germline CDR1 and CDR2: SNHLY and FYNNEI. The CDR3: CASKGQGLEGYTF. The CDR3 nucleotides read TGTGCCAGCAAAGGACAGGGTTTAGAGGGCTACACCTTC.

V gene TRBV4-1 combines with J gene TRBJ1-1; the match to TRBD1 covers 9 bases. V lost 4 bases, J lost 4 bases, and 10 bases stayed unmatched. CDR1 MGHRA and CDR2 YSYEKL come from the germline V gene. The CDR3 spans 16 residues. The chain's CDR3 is CASSPRTGELGTEAFF. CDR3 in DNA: TGCGCCAGCAGCCCCAGGACAGGGGAGTTAGGCACTGAAGCTTTCTTT.

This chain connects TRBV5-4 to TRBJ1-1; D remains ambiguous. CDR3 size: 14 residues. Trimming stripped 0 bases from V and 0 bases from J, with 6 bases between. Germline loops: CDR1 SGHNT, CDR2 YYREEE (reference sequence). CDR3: CASSLEQVNTEAFF. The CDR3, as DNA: TGTGCCAGCAGCTTGGAGCAGGTGAACACTGAAGCTTTCTTT.

The CDR3 region is CSVVQGAGNTIYF. In DNA, the CDR3 is TGCAGCGTAGTACAGGGGGCTGGAAACACCATATATTTT. The V call is TRBV29-1, the J call TRBJ1-3, with TRBD1 matching over 8 bases. CDR3 length equals 13 residues. Trimming at V came to 6 bases and at J to 2 bases, leaving 3 bases not matched to a gene. Per germline, CDR1 SQVTM and CDR2 ANQGSEA.

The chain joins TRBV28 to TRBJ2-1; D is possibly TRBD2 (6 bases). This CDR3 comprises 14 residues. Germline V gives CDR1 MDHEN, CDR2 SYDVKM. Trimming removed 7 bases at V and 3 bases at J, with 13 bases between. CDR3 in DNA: TGTGCCAGCACCTCGGGGAGGTTCTACAATGAGCAGTTCTTC. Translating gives CASTSGRFYNEQFF.

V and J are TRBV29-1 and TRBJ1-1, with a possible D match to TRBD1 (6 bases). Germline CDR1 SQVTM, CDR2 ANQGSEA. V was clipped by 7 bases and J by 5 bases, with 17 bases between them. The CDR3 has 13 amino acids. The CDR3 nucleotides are TGCAGCGGTTTAGGGGGGGCTAGGACTGAAGCTTTCTTT. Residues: CSGLGGARTEAFF.

CDR3 residues: CASSQGAGELFF. The CDR3 DNA reads TGTGCCAGCAGCCAGGGGGCCGGGGAGCTGTTTTTT. The chain uses TRBV7-9 and TRBJ2-2; 7 nucleotides agree with TRBD1. Germline V gives CDR1 SEHNR, CDR2 FQNEAQ (reference sequence). The CDR3 extends over 12 amino acids. V trimming: 5 bases; J trimming: 6 bases; junction bases outside the gene matches: 0.

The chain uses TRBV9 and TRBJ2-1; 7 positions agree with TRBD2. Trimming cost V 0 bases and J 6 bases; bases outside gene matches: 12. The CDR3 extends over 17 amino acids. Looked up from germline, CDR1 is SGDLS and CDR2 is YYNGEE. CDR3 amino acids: CASSVGGRVLTSNEQFF. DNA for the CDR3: TGTGCCAGCAGCGTAGGGGGGAGGGTACTAACCAGCAATGAGCAGTTCTTC.

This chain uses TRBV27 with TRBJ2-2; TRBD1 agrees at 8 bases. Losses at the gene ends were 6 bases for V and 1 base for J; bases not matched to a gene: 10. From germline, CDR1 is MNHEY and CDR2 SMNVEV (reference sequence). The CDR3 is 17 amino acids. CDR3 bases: TGTGCCAGCAGCTCCCCCGCCGGGACAGGGAACACCGGGGAGCTGTTTTTT. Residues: CASSSPAGTGNTGELFF.

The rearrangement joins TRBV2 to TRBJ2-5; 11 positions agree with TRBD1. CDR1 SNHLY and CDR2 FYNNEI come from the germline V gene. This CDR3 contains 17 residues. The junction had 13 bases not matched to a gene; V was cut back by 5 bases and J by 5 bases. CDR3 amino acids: CASSYTPGTGGRETQYF. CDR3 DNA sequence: TGTGCCAGCAGTTACACTCCCGGGACAGGGGGTCGGGAGACCCAGTACTTC.

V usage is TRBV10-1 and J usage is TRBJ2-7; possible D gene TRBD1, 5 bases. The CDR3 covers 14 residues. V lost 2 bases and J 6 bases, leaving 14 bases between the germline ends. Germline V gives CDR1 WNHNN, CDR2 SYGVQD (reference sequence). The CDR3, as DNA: TGCGCCAGCAGTGAGCAGGGCCCCCCCGGCGAGCAGTACTTC. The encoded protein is CASSEQGPPGEQYF.